The rows below give T cell receptor beta chains drawn from one sample of a study of blood T cell repertoires in COVID-19. Clones were read by immunoSEQ multiplex PCR, and TCRdb kept only the in-frame ones, dropping some. Of fewer than 350,000 clones in the sample, around 90% were seen once. The sample comprised PBMCs or T cells enriched from blood (not recorded which). These receptors were taken from a woman aged 40 to 49 who had recovered from COVID-19. Each CDR3 is given with its conserved first and last residue. D genes are given only for firm matches. For some rows the clone size is stated as once, few or many, or as a class when expanded; others skip it.

cdr3_aa cdr3_nt d_call clone_size cdr3_length j_call v_call
CASSFVRDTQYF TGTGCCAGCAGTTTCGTTAGAGATACGCAGTATTTT NA few 12 TRBJ2-3 TRBV12-3/TRBV12-4
CASSKQAGIGYTF TGTGCCAGCAGCAAACAAGCGGGGATTGGCTACACCTTC NA NA 13 TRBJ1-2 TRBV28
CASARQGEETQYF TGTGCCAGCGCAAGACAGGGGGAAGAGACCCAGTACTTC TRBD1 NA 13 TRBJ2-5 TRBV6-5
CASSLGQGLTEAFF TGTGCCAGCAGCTTAGGACAGGGACTGACTGAAGCTTTCTTT TRBD1 NA 14 TRBJ1-1 TRBV7-6
CASSFRTGDEQYF TGTGCCAGCAGTTTCCGGACAGGGGACGAGCAGTACTTC TRBD1 NA 13 TRBJ2-7 TRBV27
CASSHRGGDEQFF TGTGCCAGCAGCCATAGGGGCGGGGATGAGCAGTTCTTC NA NA 13 TRBJ2-1 TRBV7-3
CASSPIATSGRGVDTQYF TGTGCCAGCAGCCCCATTGCGACTAGCGGGCGAGGGGTAGATACGCAGTATTTT TRBD2 NA 18 TRBJ2-3 TRBV7-3
CASSQVRTGYGYTF TGCGCCAGCAGCCAAGTTCGGACAGGGTATGGCTACACCTTC TRBD1 NA 14 TRBJ1-2 TRBV4-3
CASSQDHGGEQYF TGCGCCAGCAGCCAGGATCATGGGGGGGAGCAGTACTTC NA few 13 TRBJ2-7 TRBV4-1
CASSQMGGQRNTIYF TGTGCCAGCAGCCAAATGGGGGGGCAGAGGAACACCATATATTTT NA NA 15 TRBJ1-3 TRBV14
CASSPGGFGYTF TGTGCCAGCAGCCCAGGGGGCTTTGGCTACACCTTC TRBD1 NA 12 TRBJ1-2 TRBV6-2/TRBV6-3
CASSLEGRGEQYF TGCGCCAGCAGCTTGGAAGGGCGAGGGGAGCAGTACTTC NA NA 13 TRBJ2-7 TRBV5-1
CASTTTEELYGYTF TGTGCCAGCACTACGACAGAGGAACTCTATGGCTACACCTTC NA NA 14 TRBJ1-2 TRBV28
CASSSLTGDIQETQYF TGTGCCAGCAGTTCGCTTACAGGTGATATCCAAGAGACCCAGTACTTC NA NA 16 TRBJ2-5 TRBV28
CASSPGRFHYGYTF TGTGCCAGCTCACCGGGCCGCTTCCACTATGGCTACACCTTC NA NA 14 TRBJ1-2 TRBV18
CASSSPEERGAYEQYF TGTGCCAGCAGCTCACCAGAAGAGCGGGGGGCCTACGAGCAGTACTTC TRBD2 NA 16 TRBJ2-7 TRBV13
CASSQSGGLAYNEQFF TGTGCCAGCAGCCAGTCGGGGGGACTAGCCTACAATGAGCAGTTCTTC TRBD2 once 16 TRBJ2-1 TRBV11-3
CASSVNSNYGYTF TGTGCCAGCAGCGTAAACAGTAACTATGGCTACACCTTC NA once 13 TRBJ1-2 TRBV9
CASSQDRGNEQFF TGTGCCAGCTCCCAGGACAGGGGCAATGAGCAGTTCTTC TRBD1 NA 13 TRBJ2-1 TRBV2
CASSQGAVADTQYF TGTGCCAGCAGCCAAGGTGCGGTGGCCGATACGCAGTATTTT NA NA 14 TRBJ2-3 TRBV3-1/TRBV3-2
CASRIGQGKETQYF TGTGCCAGCAGGATTGGACAGGGAAAAGAGACCCAGTACTTC TRBD1 NA 14 TRBJ2-5 TRBV2
CASSPTGLAVSYNEQFF TGTGCCAGCAGCCCGACCGGACTAGCGGTCTCCTACAATGAGCAGTTCTTC TRBD2 few 17 TRBJ2-1 TRBV7-9
CSVEDPPRGIQYF TGCAGCGTTGAAGATCCACCACGAGGCATTCAGTACTTC NA NA 13 TRBJ2-4 TRBV29-1
CASTLSSGTYNEQFF TGTGCCAGCACCCTCTCTAGCGGGACCTACAATGAGCAGTTCTTC TRBD2 once 15 TRBJ2-1 TRBV11-1
CASSYFRGLAEIMNTGELFF TGTGCCAGCAGCTACTTCCGGGGACTAGCGGAAATTATGAACACCGGGGAGCTGTTTTTT TRBD2 few 20 TRBJ2-2 TRBV13
CASSLRTGNTDTQYF TGTGCCAGCAGCTTGAGGACAGGGAACACAGATACGCAGTATTTT TRBD1 few 15 TRBJ2-3 TRBV5-6
CSVGARGTEAFF TGCAGCGTTGGGGCCAGGGGTACTGAAGCTTTCTTT NA NA 12 TRBJ1-1 TRBV29-1
CASSGAGYTSDSTYEQYF TGTGCCAGCAGCGGCGCGGGATACACTAGCGATTCCACCTACGAGCAGTACTTC TRBD2 once 18 TRBJ2-7 TRBV5-6
CASSPLGGANYEQYF TGTGCCAGCAGCCCACTCGGGGGGGCTAACTACGAGCAGTACTTC TRBD2 NA 15 TRBJ2-7 TRBV28
CASSQGIAPTYEQYF TGTGCCAGCAGCCAAGGAATAGCCCCAACCTACGAGCAGTACTTC NA NA 15 TRBJ2-7 TRBV4-2
CASSPVREETQYF TGTGCCAGCAGCCCTGTGAGGGAAGAGACCCAGTACTTC NA NA 13 TRBJ2-5 TRBV14
CASSPPQDRRRHPIEQYF TGTGCCAGCTCACCGCCCCAGGACAGGCGGAGGCATCCAATCGAGCAGTACTTC TRBD1 NA 18 TRBJ2-7 TRBV18
CASSPLGTRGLETQYF TGCGCCAGCAGCCCCCTCGGGACTAGGGGACTGGAGACCCAGTACTTC TRBD2 NA 16 TRBJ2-5 TRBV5-1